One and the same sample provided the 19 T cell receptor beta chains below, sequenced in a study of metastatic and nonmetastatic thyroid tumors. Treatment of any kind had been given to no patient before thyroid surgery. Through MiXCR, TCRdb re-clonotyped the PCR reads. The sample has about 59,000 clones, just under 30% seen once. The sample consisted of blood. Receptors were obtained from a female donor with papillary thyroid cancer or a benign thyroid nodule (not recorded which). Some clones in this sample may be carry-over from other donors' samples.

The chain uses TRBV12-3 or TRBV12-4 and TRBJ2-7; 11 bases match TRBD2. The CDR3 consists of 16 residues. V shed 4 bases and J 5 bases; nucleotides not matched to a gene: 10. The CDR3 spells CASSSEVAGGPHEQYF. CDR3 in DNA: TGTGCCAGCAGTTCTGAAGTAGCGGGAGGGCCCCACGAGCAGTACTTC.

The chain joins TRBV6-2 or TRBV6-3 to TRBJ1-1, with no clear D. This CDR3 has 18 residues. Trimming stripped 4 bases from V and 0 bases from J, with 21 bases between. Germline CDR1 MNHEY, CDR2 SVGEGT. In nucleotides, the CDR3 is TGTGCCAGCAGTTCACTACCCCTAGTGAGCAGCCTGAACACTGAAGCTTTCTTT. This translates into CASSSLPLVSSLNTEAFF.

This clone was found once. A junction boundary mismatches the germline segment, possibly from a read error. The V call is TRBV7-8, the J call TRBJ2-1; D may be TRBD2 (6 bases). The CDR3 length is 13 residues. The germline gives CDR1 SGHVS, CDR2 FQNEAQ. The CDR3 nucleotides read TGTGCCAGCAGCTTAGTAGGCGGGAATGAGCAGTCCTTC. Translation: CASSLVGGNEQSF.

The chain is built from TRBV7-3 and TRBJ2-7; 10 bases are a match to TRBD1. There are 14 residues in the CDR3. Germline V gene sequence: CDR1 SGHTA, CDR2 FQGTGA. V trimming: 5 bases; J trimming: 2 bases; junction bases outside the gene matches: 3. The CDR3 here is CASSPGTGAYEQYF. In DNA, the CDR3 is TGTGCCAGCAGCCCAGGGACAGGGGCCTACGAGCAGTACTTC.

Points on this clone: The junction shows a germline mismatch at one end, possibly a read error. This chain connects TRBV7-7 to TRBJ2-7; D is perhaps TRBD1 (5 bases). CDR1 and CDR2 (germline): SSHAT, FNYEAQ (reference sequence). This CDR3 spans 17 amino acids. The CDR3 sequence: CASRQPRQPGQIFEQYF. CDR3 DNA sequence: TGTGCTAGCAGGCAGCCGAGACAGCCAGGGCAAATTTTCGAGCAGTACTTC.

Points on this clone: The same CDR3 also results from other DNA sequences found in this sample. The V gene is TRBV30, the J gene TRBJ1-4; a weak D match, TRBD1 (6 bases). Germline V gives CDR1 GTSNPN, CDR2 SVGIG (reference sequence). Deletions cut 5 bases from V and 7 bases from J, with 14 bases between. The CDR3 is made up of 13 amino acids. CDR3 sequence reads: CAWSGGLGEKLFF. CDR3 bases: TGTGCCTGGTCCGGGGGGCTGGGTGAAAAACTGTTTTTT.

This clone has just a few counts. A junction end diverges from the germline sequence, so it may reflect a read error. The J gene is TRBJ2-3, the V gene TRBV2; D not certain. Germline lookup yields CDR1 SNHLY and CDR2 FYNNEI. This CDR3 has 11 amino acids. CDR3 nucleotide sequence: TGTGCCCGCAGTGACACAGATACGCAGTATTTT. Translation: CARSDTDTQYF.

The table lists this clone with a few counts. The J gene is TRBJ2-2, the V gene TRBV12-5; TRBD2 might be the D (6 bases). Trimming stripped 5 bases from V and 4 bases from J, with 11 bases between. This CDR3 spans 14 amino acids. Germline CDR1 is LGHNT and CDR2 is FRNRAP. CDR3 in amino acids: CASGLGGTTGELFF. In DNA, the CDR3 is TGTGCTAGTGGTCTGGGGGGAACCACCGGGGAGCTGTTTTTT.

This clone has only a few counts. V is TRBV28 and J is TRBJ2-6; the D is unclear. Between the trimmed V and J ends, which lost 8 bases and 1 base, there was a span of 12 bases. The CDR3 consists of 15 residues. Germline CDR1 is MDHEN and CDR2 is SYDVKM. The CDR3 nucleotides are TGTGCCAGCGGCGATAGGACGTCTGGGGCCAACGTCCTGACTTTC. Amino acids: CASGDRTSGANVLTF. Together with reference TRBV28 and TRBJ2-6, the CDR3 gives the full variable domain: DVKVTQSSRYLVKRTGEKVFLECVQDMDHENMFWYRQDPGLGLRLIYFSYDVKMKEKGDIPEGYSVSREKKERFSLILESASTNQTSMYLCASGDRTSGANVLTFGAGSRLTVL.

The rearrangement joins TRBV3-1 to TRBJ1-2, with D perhaps TRBD1 (6 bases). Per the germline V gene, CDR1 is LGHDT and CDR2 is YNNKEL (reference sequence). The CDR3 has 13 amino acids. V dropped 3 bases and J dropped 8 bases, with 13 bases sitting between them. CDR3 sequence: CASSQRLRGGYTF. For the CDR3, the DNA is TGTGCCAGCAGCCAGCGACTCAGGGGCGGCTACACCTTC.

This clone was detected a few times. The chain links TRBV10-3 to TRBJ1-3, with D tentatively TRBD1 (6 bases). CDR1 is ENHRY, CDR2 SYGVKD, per germline. The CDR3 loop spans 13 amino acids. Deletions cut 10 bases from V and 2 bases from J, with 12 bases between. This chain's CDR3 is CASGRDTGNTIYF. Written as DNA, the CDR3 is TGTGCCAGCGGAAGGGACACTGGAAACACCATATATTTT.

The gene calls are TRBV30 and TRBJ1-5; D gene uncertain. Germline V gene data show CDR1 as GTSNPN and CDR2 as SVGIG (reference sequence). The CDR3 is 13 residues long. V was clipped by 0 bases and J by 4 bases, with 7 bases between them. CDR3 bases: TGTGCCTGGAGTGTACGTGCGAATCAGCCCCAGCATTTT. Translating gives CAWSVRANQPQHF.

This chain joins TRBV28 and TRBJ2-7; 7 bases agree with TRBD2. CDR1 MDHEN and CDR2 SYDVKM come from the germline V gene. The CDR3 covers 14 residues. J gave up 4 bases and V 5 bases, and 8 bases lay outside the gene matches. The CDR3 here is CASSPRGGRYEQYF. CDR3 nucleotide sequence: TGTGCCAGCAGTCCCCGGGGAGGGCGGTACGAGCAGTACTTC.

This clone was counted a few times. CDR3 sequence: CASSGTTRNEQFF. DNA for the CDR3: TGTGCCAGCAGCGGGACTACCCGGAATGAGCAGTTCTTC. The V call is TRBV6-1, the J call TRBJ2-1, with 7 bases aligning to TRBD2. The trim removed 6 bases at V and 7 bases at J, leaving 6 bases unmatched. Per the germline V gene, CDR1 is MNHNS and CDR2 is SASEGT. The CDR3 length is 13 residues.

This clone came up a few times. This chain connects TRBV6-1 to TRBJ2-2, with TRBD1 matching 12 bases. The CDR3 is made up of 14 amino acids. V trimming: 7 bases; J trimming: 5 bases; junction bases outside the gene matches: 2. CDR1 and CDR2 (germline): MNHNS, SASEGT. CDR3 sequence (DNA): TGTGCCAGCACGGGACAGGGGGCGACCGGGGAGCTGTTTTTT. Translating it yields CASTGQGATGELFF.

This chain uses TRBV6-1 with TRBJ1-6, with TRBD1 matching 10 bases. CDR3 length: 16 residues. Germline assignment: CDR1 MNHNS and CDR2 SASEGT. V dropped 6 bases and J dropped 6; count of bases not matched to a gene: 8. The CDR3 nucleotides read TGTGCCAGCAGAGGGACAGGGGACGCCTTTAATTCACCCCTCCACTTT. Encoded protein: CASRGTGDAFNSPLHF.

There are a few counts of this clone. The CDR3 sequence: CASSFSGVGYTF. CDR3 nucleotide sequence: TGTGCCAGCAGTTTTTCGGGGGTTGGCTACACCTTC. The gene calls are TRBV28 and TRBJ1-2, with D maybe TRBD1 (5 bases). The germline V gene encodes CDR1 MDHEN and CDR2 SYDVKM. There are 12 residues in the CDR3. The V gene lost 3 bases and the J gene lost 7 bases, with 9 bases spanning the gap.

The rearrangement links TRBV9 to TRBJ2-2; D not resolved. CDR3 length: 14 residues. In germline, CDR1 is SGDLS, CDR2 YYNGEE. Between the trimmed V and J ends, which lost 0 bases and 4 bases, there was a span of 7 bases. Here the CDR3 DNA reads TGTGCCAGCAGCGTAGCACAGTCCACCGGGGAGCTGTTTTTT. Translated, it gives CASSVAQSTGELFF.

In its sample, this clone is medium-sized. The chain carries TRBV20-1 and TRBJ2-7; D is unclear. The V and J ends lost 3 bases and 2 bases respectively, with 8 bases between them. CDR3 length: 12 residues. In germline, CDR1 is DFQATT, CDR2 SNEGSKA (reference sequence). The CDR3 sequence: CSARGNAYEQYF. CDR3 bases: TGCAGTGCTAGGGGGAACGCCTACGAGCAGTACTTC.